Listed here is a single T cell receptor (beta chain). Each CDR3 protein is one row after TCRdb ran MiXCR on the 5' RACE reads. Among about 68,000 distinct CDR3 sequences listed, roughly 11% were seen once. This entry is derived from a study of early T cells in non-severe SARS-CoV-2 infection. Study at large: Bulk RNA isolated from unsorted whole blood underwent sequencing; chains were not paired.

V dropped 1 base and J dropped 3 bases, with 4 bases sitting between them. This CDR3 is 12 amino acids long. The V gene's germline CDR1 is SQVTM and CDR2 ANQGSEA. The chain recombines TRBV29-1 with TRBJ2-1; D unclear. Input material: whole blood. This TCR was recovered from an adult who was a healthcare worker with PCR-confirmed SARS-CoV-2 infection or an uninfected control (not recorded which). CDR3 DNA: TGCAGCGTTGAAGCCGACTACAATGAGCAGTTCTTC. As protein: CSVEADYNEQFF.